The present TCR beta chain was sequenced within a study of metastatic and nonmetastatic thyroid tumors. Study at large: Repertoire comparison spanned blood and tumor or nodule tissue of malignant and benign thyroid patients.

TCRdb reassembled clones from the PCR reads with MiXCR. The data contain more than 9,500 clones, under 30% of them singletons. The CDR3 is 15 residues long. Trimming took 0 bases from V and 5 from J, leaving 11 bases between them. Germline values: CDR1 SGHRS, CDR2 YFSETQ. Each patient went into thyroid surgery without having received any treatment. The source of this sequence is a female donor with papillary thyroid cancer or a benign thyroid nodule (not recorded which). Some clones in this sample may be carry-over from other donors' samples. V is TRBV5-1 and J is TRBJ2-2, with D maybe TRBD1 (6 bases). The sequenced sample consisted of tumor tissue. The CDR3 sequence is CASSLAGQLTGELFF. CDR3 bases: TGCGCCAGCAGCTTGGCAGGACAGTTAACCGGGGAGCTGTTTTTT.